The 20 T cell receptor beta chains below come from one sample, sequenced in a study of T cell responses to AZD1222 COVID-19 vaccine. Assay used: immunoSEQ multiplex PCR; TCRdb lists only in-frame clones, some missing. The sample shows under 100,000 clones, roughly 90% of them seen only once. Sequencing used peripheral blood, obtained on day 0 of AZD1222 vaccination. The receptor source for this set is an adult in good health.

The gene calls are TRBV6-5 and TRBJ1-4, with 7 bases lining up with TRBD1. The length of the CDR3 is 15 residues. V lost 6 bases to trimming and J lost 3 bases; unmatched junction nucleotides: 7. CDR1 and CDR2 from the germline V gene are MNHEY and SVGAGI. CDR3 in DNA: TGTGCCAGCAGGCCTCGACAGGGTTCTAATGAAAAACTGTTTTTT. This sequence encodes CASRPRQGSNEKLFF.

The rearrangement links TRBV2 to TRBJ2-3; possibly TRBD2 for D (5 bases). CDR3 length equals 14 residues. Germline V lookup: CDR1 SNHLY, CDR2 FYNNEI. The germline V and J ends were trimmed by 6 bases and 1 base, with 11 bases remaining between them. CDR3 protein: CASRSSPGTDTQYF. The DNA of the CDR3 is TGTGCCAGCAGGTCTAGCCCCGGCACAGATACGCAGTATTTT.

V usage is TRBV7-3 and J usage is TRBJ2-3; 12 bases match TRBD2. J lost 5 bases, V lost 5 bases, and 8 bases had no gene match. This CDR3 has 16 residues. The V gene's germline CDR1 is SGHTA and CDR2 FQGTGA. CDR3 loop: CASSLRLAGEGDTQYF. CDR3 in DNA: TGTGCCAGCAGCCTTCGACTAGCGGGGGAGGGAGATACGCAGTATTTT.

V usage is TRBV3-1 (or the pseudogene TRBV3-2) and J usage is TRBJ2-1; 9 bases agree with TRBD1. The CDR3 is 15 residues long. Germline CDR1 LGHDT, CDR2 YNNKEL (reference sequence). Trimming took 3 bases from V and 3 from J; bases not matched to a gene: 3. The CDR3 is CASSQEGQGYNEQFF. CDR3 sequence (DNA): TGTGCCAGCAGCCAGGAGGGACAGGGCTACAATGAGCAGTTCTTC.

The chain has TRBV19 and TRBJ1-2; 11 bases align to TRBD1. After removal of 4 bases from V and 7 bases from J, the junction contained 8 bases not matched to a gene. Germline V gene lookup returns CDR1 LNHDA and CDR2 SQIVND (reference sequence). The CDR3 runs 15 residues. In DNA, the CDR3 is TGTGCCAGTAGTACCGACCGGGACAGGGGGTCTGGCTACACCTTC. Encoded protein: CASSTDRDRGSGYTF.

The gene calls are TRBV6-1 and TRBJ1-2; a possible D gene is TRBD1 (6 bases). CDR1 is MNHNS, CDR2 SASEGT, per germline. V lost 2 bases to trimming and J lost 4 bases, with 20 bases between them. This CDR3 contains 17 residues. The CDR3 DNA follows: TGTGCCAGCAGTGAATGGGGTAGCGGGGGGCGCGGCTATGGCTACACCTTC. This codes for CASSEWGSGGRGYGYTF.

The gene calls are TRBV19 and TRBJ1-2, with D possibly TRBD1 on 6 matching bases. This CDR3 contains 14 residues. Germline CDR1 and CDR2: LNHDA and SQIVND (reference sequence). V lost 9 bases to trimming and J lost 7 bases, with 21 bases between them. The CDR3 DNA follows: TGTGCCAGCCAACCCGGGAGGGGGTGGGGTGGCTACACCTTC. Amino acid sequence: CASQPGRGWGGYTF. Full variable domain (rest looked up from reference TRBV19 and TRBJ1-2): DGGITQSPKYLFRKEGQNVTLSCEQNLNHDAMYWYRQDPGQGLRLIYYSQIVNDFQKGDIAEGYSVSREKKESFPLTVTSAQKNPTAFYLCASQPGRGWGGYTFGSGTRLTVV.

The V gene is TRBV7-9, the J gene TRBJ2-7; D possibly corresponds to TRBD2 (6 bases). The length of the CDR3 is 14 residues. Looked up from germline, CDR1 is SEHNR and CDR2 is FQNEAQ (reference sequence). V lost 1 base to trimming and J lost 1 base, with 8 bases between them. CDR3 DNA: TGTGCCAGCAGCTTAGTCGGAGGGTCCTACGAGCAGTACTTC. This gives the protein CASSLVGGSYEQYF. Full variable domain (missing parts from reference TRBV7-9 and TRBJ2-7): DTGVSQNPRHKITKRGQNVTFRCDPISEHNRLYWYRQTLGQGPEFLTYFQNEAQLEKSRLLSDRFSAERPKGSFSTLEIQRTEQGDSAMYLCASSLVGGSYEQYFGPGTRLTVT.

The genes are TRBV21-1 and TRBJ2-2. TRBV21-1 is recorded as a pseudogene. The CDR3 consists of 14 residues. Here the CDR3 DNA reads TGTGCCAGTTTGTCCGGGCCCTACACCGGGGAGCTGTTTTTT. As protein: CASLSGPYTGELFF.

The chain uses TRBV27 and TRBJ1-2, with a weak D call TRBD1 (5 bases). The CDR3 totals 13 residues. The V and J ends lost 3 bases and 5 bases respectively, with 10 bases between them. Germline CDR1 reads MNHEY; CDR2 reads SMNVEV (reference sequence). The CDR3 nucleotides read TGTGCCAGCAGTTTTTCCGGGACTTATGGCTACACCTTC. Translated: CASSFSGTYGYTF.

CDR3 in DNA: TGTGCCAGCAGAAGGACTAGCGGGGGGGCGGCTGAGCAGTTCTTC. Encoded protein: CASRRTSGGAAEQFF. The V gene is TRBV3-1 (or the pseudogene TRBV3-2), the J gene TRBJ2-1, with 15 bases fitting TRBD2. The junction had 6 bases not matched to a gene; V was cut back by 6 bases and J by 9 bases. The CDR3 spans 15 residues. From germline, CDR1 is LGHDT and CDR2 YNNKEL (reference sequence).

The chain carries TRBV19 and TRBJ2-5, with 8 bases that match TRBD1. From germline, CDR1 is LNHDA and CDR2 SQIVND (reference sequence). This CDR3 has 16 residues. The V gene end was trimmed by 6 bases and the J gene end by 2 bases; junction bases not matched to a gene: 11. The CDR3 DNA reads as TGTGCCAGTAGCAGGCGGACAGGGATCTCTCAAGAGACCCAGTACTTC. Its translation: CASSRRTGISQETQYF.

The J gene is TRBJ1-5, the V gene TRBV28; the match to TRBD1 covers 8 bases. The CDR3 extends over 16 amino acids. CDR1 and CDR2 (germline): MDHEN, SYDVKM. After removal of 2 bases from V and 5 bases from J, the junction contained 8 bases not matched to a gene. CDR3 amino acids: CASSLQGARRDQPQHF. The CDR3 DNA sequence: TGTGCCAGCAGTTTACAGGGGGCGCGTCGGGATCAGCCCCAGCATTTT.

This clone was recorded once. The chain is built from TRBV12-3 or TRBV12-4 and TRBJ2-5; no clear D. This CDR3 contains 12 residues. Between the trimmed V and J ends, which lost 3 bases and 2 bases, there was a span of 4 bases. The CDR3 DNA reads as TGTGCCAGCAGTTTCATACAAGAGACCCAGTACTTC. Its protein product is CASSFIQETQYF.

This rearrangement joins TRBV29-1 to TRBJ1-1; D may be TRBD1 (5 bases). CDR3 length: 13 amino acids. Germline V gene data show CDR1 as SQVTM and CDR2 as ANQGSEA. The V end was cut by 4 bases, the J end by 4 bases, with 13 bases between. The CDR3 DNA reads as TGCAGCGTTGGAGAGGGGCGCGGCACTGAAGCTTTCTTT. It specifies CSVGEGRGTEAFF.

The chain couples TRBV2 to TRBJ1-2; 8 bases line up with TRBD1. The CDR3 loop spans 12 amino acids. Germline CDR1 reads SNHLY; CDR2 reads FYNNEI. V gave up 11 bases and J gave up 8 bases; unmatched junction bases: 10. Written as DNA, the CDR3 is TGTGCCGAGGACAGGGCGGTGAGGGGCTACACCTTC. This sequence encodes CAEDRAVRGYTF.

The chain's CDR3 is CASSENRVGVEAFF. The CDR3 coding sequence is TGTGCCAGCAGCGAAAACCGGGTGGGGGTTGAAGCTTTCTTT. The gene calls are TRBV7-2 and TRBJ1-1; D may be TRBD1 (5 bases). V was shortened by 5 bases and J by 7 bases, with 17 bases between the two germline ends. Germline V gene sequence: CDR1 SGHTA, CDR2 FQGNSA. The CDR3 has 14 residues.

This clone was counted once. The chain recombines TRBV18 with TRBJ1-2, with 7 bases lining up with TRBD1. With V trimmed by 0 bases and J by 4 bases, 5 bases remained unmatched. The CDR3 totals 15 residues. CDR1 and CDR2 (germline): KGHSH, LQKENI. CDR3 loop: CASSPPSRDSYGYTF. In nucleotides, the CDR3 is TGTGCCAGCTCACCACCTTCTCGGGACAGCTATGGCTACACCTTC.

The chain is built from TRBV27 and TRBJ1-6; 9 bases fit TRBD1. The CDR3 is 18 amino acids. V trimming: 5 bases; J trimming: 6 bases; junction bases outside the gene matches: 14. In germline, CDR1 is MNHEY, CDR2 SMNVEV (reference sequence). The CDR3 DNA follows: TGTGCCAGCAGTCCGGGACAGGGCCTCGGGGGAGGTAATTCACCCCTCCACTTT. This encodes CASSPGQGLGGGNSPLHF.

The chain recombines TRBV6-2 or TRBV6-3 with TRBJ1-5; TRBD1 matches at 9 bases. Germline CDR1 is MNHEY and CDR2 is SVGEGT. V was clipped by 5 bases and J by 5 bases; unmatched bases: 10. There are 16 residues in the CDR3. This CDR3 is CASSAHRDREHQPQHF. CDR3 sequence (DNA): TGTGCCAGCAGTGCTCACCGGGACAGGGAGCATCAGCCCCAGCATTTT.